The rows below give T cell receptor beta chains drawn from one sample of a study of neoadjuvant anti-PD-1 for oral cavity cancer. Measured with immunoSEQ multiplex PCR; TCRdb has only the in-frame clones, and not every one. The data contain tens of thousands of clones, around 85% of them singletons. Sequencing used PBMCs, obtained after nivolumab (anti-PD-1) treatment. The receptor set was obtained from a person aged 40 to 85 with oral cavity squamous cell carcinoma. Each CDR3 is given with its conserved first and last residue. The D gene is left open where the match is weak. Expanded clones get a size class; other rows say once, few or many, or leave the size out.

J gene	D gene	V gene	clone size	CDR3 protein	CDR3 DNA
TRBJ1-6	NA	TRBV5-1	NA	CASSLDGHSNSPLHF	TGCGCCAGCAGCTTGGATGGACATAGTAATTCACCCCTCCACTTT
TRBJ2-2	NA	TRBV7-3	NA	CASSLSPGTGELFF	TGTGCCAGCAGCTTGTCACCCGGGACCGGGGAGCTGTTTTTT
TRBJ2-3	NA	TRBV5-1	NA	CASSLVGRSTQYF	TGCGCCAGCAGCTTGGTCGGGCGGTCGACGCAGTATTTT
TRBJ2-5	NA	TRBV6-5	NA	CASSYLSQETQYF	TGTGCCAGCAGTTACCTATCCCAAGAGACCCAGTACTTC
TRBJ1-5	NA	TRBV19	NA	CASSFGLTGNQPQHF	TGTGCCAGTAGTTTTGGGCTTACGGGCAATCAGCCCCAGCATTTT
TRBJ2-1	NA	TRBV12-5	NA	CASGPSGEEGDYNEQFF	TGTGCTAGTGGTCCATCAGGGGAGGAGGGGGACTACAATGAGCAGTTCTTC
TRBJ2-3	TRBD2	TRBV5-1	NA	CASKTQAGVTDTQYF	TGCGCCAGCAAAACTCAAGCGGGGGTCACAGATACGCAGTATTTT
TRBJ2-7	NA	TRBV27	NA	CASSSNYEQYF	TGTGCCAGCAGTTCTAACTACGAGCAGTACTTC
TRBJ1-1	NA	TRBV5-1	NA	CASSTPTGPGAEAFF	TGCGCCAGCAGCACCCCGACAGGCCCAGGCGCTGAAGCTTTCTTT
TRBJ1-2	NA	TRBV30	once	CAWNDGLPGGYTF	TGTGCCTGGAATGATGGCCTCCCAGGGGGCTACACCTTC
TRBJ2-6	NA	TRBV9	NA	CASSPRGDPGANVLTF	TGTGCCAGCAGCCCAAGAGGGGACCCTGGGGCCAACGTCCTGACTTTC
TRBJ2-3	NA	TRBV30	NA	CAWGISRTDTQYF	TGTGCCTGGGGGATTTCCCGCACAGATACGCAGTATTTT
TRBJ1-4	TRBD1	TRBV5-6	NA	CASNDRVEKLFF	TGTGCCAGCAACGACAGGGTTGAAAAACTGTTTTTT
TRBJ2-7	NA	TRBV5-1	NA	CASSLVAGSYEQYF	TGCGCCAGCAGCTTGGTGGCAGGGTCATACGAGCAGTACTTC
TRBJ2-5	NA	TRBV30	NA	CAWSGSETQYF	TGTGCCTGGAGCGGATCGGAGACCCAGTACTTC
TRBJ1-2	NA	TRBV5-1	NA	CASSGGTWGYGYTF	TGCGCCAGCAGCGGAGGGACGTGGGGCTATGGCTACACCTTC
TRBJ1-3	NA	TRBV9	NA	CASSVATGEAGNTIYF	TGTGCCAGCAGCGTAGCTACGGGGGAAGCTGGAAACACCATATATTTT
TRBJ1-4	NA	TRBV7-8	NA	CASSPLLMGAGTNEKLFF	TGTGCCAGCAGCCCCCTGTTGATGGGGGCCGGAACTAATGAAAAACTGTTTTTT
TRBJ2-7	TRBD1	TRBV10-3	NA	CAISERGQGIYEQYF	TGTGCCATCAGTGAGCGGGGACAGGGGATCTACGAGCAGTACTTC